This is a list of T cell receptor beta chains from one sample in a study of molecular identifiers for immune sequencing clone quantification. In TCRdb, the PCR reads were re-called with MiXCR into one record per CDR3 protein. The sample lists some 100,000 distinct CDR3 sequences; 36% were seen once. The sequencing input was naive CD8+ T cells from blood, with Jurkat cell RNA spiked in. The receptors stem from a human donor in good health. Some libraries in this study had Jurkat cell RNA spiked in. Each CDR3 is given with its conserved first and last residue. Fields, in order: J gene, D gene, clone size, V gene, CDR3 protein, CDR3 DNA. D genes are given only for firm matches. Not all rows give a size; the values are once, few, many and, for expanded clones, a class.

j_gene: TRBJ2-2; d_gene: -; abundance: few; v_gene: TRBV10-1; CDR3aa: CASGPTYTGELFF; CDR3nt: TGCGCCAGCGGTCCAACTTACACCGGGGAGCTGTTTTTT
j_gene: TRBJ2-5; d_gene: -; abundance: -; v_gene: TRBV11-2; CDR3aa: CASSLGARGHVVKGTQYF; CDR3nt: TGTGCCAGCAGCTTGGGAGCCCGGGGTCACGTCGTCAAGGGGACCCAGTACTTC
j_gene: TRBJ2-3; d_gene: TRBD2; abundance: -; v_gene: TRBV6-4; CDR3aa: CASSAGTSGRLTDTQYF; CDR3nt: TGTGCCAGCAGTGCCGGGACTAGCGGGAGGCTCACAGATACGCAGTATTTT
j_gene: TRBJ1-3; d_gene: -; abundance: -; v_gene: TRBV4-1; CDR3aa: CASSPEGGTLSGNTIYF; CDR3nt: TGCGCCAGCAGCCCGGAGGGCGGTACGCTCTCTGGAAACACCATATATTTT
j_gene: TRBJ2-4; d_gene: -; abundance: many; v_gene: TRBV28; CDR3aa: CASSRSVEAKNIQYF; CDR3nt: TGTGCCAGCAGTCGTAGCGTGGAGGCCAAAAACATTCAGTACTTC
j_gene: TRBJ2-7; d_gene: -; abundance: few; v_gene: TRBV7-8; CDR3aa: CASSPTVTPSYEQYF; CDR3nt: TGTGCCAGCAGCCCAACAGTTACCCCTTCCTACGAGCAGTACTTC
j_gene: TRBJ2-1; d_gene: TRBD2; abundance: -; v_gene: TRBV7-9; CDR3aa: CASSLAERTSGRSYNEQFF; CDR3nt: TGTGCCAGCAGCTTAGCGGAAAGGACTAGCGGGAGATCCTACAATGAGCAGTTCTTC
j_gene: TRBJ2-3; d_gene: TRBD2; abundance: -; v_gene: TRBV4-3; CDR3aa: CASSQTPSGSSDTQYF; CDR3nt: TGCGCCAGCAGCCAAACGCCTAGCGGGAGTTCAGATACGCAGTATTTT
j_gene: TRBJ2-3; d_gene: TRBD1; abundance: many; v_gene: TRBV5-4; CDR3aa: CASSLEEDRGHTQYF; CDR3nt: TGTGCCAGCAGCTTGGAAGAGGACAGGGGGCATACGCAGTATTTT
j_gene: TRBJ2-5; d_gene: -; abundance: -; v_gene: TRBV6-5; CDR3aa: CASSSGKETQYF; CDR3nt: TGTGCCAGCAGTTCAGGGAAGGAGACCCAGTACTTC
j_gene: TRBJ2-7; d_gene: TRBD1; abundance: many; v_gene: TRBV27; CDR3aa: CASGRTGGYEQYF; CDR3nt: TGTGCCAGCGGCCGGACAGGGGGCTACGAGCAGTACTTC
j_gene: TRBJ1-2; d_gene: -; abundance: many; v_gene: TRBV7-9; CDR3aa: CASSPNHGYTF; CDR3nt: TGTGCCAGCAGCCCGAACCATGGCTACACCTTC
j_gene: TRBJ2-5; d_gene: TRBD2; abundance: few; v_gene: TRBV4-3; CDR3aa: CASGSGRALQETQYF; CDR3nt: TGCGCCAGCGGTAGCGGGAGGGCTCTCCAAGAGACCCAGTACTTC
j_gene: TRBJ1-1; d_gene: -; abundance: -; v_gene: TRBV27; CDR3aa: CASSLVGGSTEAFF; CDR3nt: TGTGCCAGCAGTTTAGTCGGGGGCAGCACTGAAGCTTTCTTT
j_gene: TRBJ2-2; d_gene: -; abundance: many; v_gene: TRBV20-1; CDR3aa: CSASNREPSRELFF; CDR3nt: TGCAGTGCTAGCAACCGGGAGCCCTCCAGGGAGCTGTTTTTT
j_gene: TRBJ2-7; d_gene: -; abundance: -; v_gene: TRBV7-2; CDR3aa: CASSPRVADSYEQYF; CDR3nt: TGTGCCAGCAGCCCCCGGGTAGCGGACTCCTACGAGCAGTACTTC
j_gene: TRBJ2-7; d_gene: -; abundance: many; v_gene: TRBV6-6; CDR3aa: CASSYSGGPDEQYF; CDR3nt: TGTGCCAGCAGTTACTCAGGAGGACCTGACGAGCAGTACTTC
j_gene: TRBJ2-5; d_gene: -; abundance: -; v_gene: TRBV14; CDR3aa: CASSQWTRETQYF; CDR3nt: TGTGCCAGCAGCCAGTGGACTCGAGAGACCCAGTACTTC
j_gene: TRBJ2-3; d_gene: -; abundance: -; v_gene: TRBV6-2/TRBV6-3; CDR3aa: CASSYSPRDITDTQYF; CDR3nt: TGTGCCAGCAGTTACTCGCCGCGGGATATCACAGATACGCAGTATTTT
j_gene: TRBJ2-7; d_gene: -; abundance: -; v_gene: TRBV12-3/TRBV12-4; CDR3aa: CASSWGRGPLEQYF; CDR3nt: TGTGCCAGCAGTTGGGGACGAGGACCTCTCGAGCAGTACTTC
j_gene: TRBJ2-5; d_gene: -; abundance: many; v_gene: TRBV28; CDR3aa: CASSLKGGVQETQYF; CDR3nt: TGTGCCAGCAGTTTAAAGGGGGGGGTCCAAGAGACCCAGTACTTC
j_gene: TRBJ2-2; d_gene: -; abundance: -; v_gene: TRBV5-4; CDR3aa: CASSLGWGDTGELFF; CDR3nt: TGTGCCAGCAGCTTGGGGTGGGGAGACACCGGGGAGCTGTTTTTT
j_gene: TRBJ2-7; d_gene: TRBD1; abundance: few; v_gene: TRBV19; CDR3aa: CASSITGAYEQYF; CDR3nt: TGTGCCAGTAGCATAACAGGGGCCTACGAGCAGTACTTC
j_gene: TRBJ2-3; d_gene: TRBD1; abundance: -; v_gene: TRBV19; CDR3aa: CASSMVEGTDKDTQYF; CDR3nt: TGTGCCAGTAGTATGGTCGAAGGGACAGACAAAGATACGCAGTATTTT
j_gene: TRBJ2-7; d_gene: TRBD1; abundance: many; v_gene: TRBV28; CDR3aa: CASDRGTGSYEQYF; CDR3nt: TGTGCCAGCGACAGGGGGACCGGTTCCTACGAGCAGTACTTC
j_gene: TRBJ1-4; d_gene: -; abundance: -; v_gene: TRBV27; CDR3aa: CASSPMGVEKLFF; CDR3nt: TGTGCCAGCAGTCCTATGGGCGTCGAAAAACTGTTTTTT
j_gene: TRBJ2-1; d_gene: -; abundance: few; v_gene: TRBV11-2; CDR3aa: CASRRYNELFF; CDR3nt: TGTGCTAGCAGACGATACAATGAGCTGTTCTTC
j_gene: TRBJ2-5; d_gene: -; abundance: many; v_gene: TRBV6-5; CDR3aa: CAIRERADGPNTQETQYF; CDR3nt: TGTGCCATCCGAGAAAGGGCGGATGGGCCAAATACCCAAGAGACCCAGTACTTC
j_gene: TRBJ2-5; d_gene: TRBD2; abundance: medium-sized; v_gene: TRBV4-3; CDR3aa: CASSQKKTSGYQETQYF; CDR3nt: TGCGCCAGCAGCCAAAAAAAGACTAGCGGGTACCAAGAGACCCAGTACTTC
j_gene: TRBJ2-7; d_gene: -; abundance: -; v_gene: TRBV6-6; CDR3aa: CASSYPGPVYEQYF; CDR3nt: TGTGCCAGCAGTTACCCTGGACCGGTCTACGAGCAGTACTTC
j_gene: TRBJ1-5; d_gene: -; abundance: few; v_gene: TRBV21-1; CDR3aa: CASSLGKWTMCNQPQHF; CDR3nt: TGTGCCAGCAGCCTGGGGAAGTGGACTATGTGCAATCAGCCCCAGCATTTT
j_gene: TRBJ2-1; d_gene: TRBD1; abundance: -; v_gene: TRBV11-3; CDR3aa: CASSFTGGSYNEQFF; CDR3nt: TGTGCCAGCAGCTTTACAGGGGGCTCCTACAATGAGCAGTTCTTC
j_gene: TRBJ2-7; d_gene: -; abundance: many; v_gene: TRBV28; CDR3aa: CASSHTLGGRYEQYF; CDR3nt: TGTGCCAGCAGTCATACCCTCGGGGGCCGCTACGAGCAGTACTTC
j_gene: TRBJ2-1; d_gene: -; abundance: once; v_gene: TRBV11-1; CDR3aa: CASSETSPFEQFF; CDR3nt: TGTGCCAGCAGCGAGACTAGTCCTTTTGAGCAGTTCTTC
j_gene: TRBJ1-1; d_gene: TRBD1; abundance: few; v_gene: TRBV20-1; CDR3aa: CSARTGGGTEAFF; CDR3nt: TGCAGTGCGAGGACAGGGGGTGGTACTGAAGCTTTCTTT
j_gene: TRBJ2-7; d_gene: -; abundance: many; v_gene: TRBV4-1; CDR3aa: CASSQGPGRYEQYF; CDR3nt: TGCGCCAGCAGCCAAGGCCCCGGCCGCTACGAGCAGTACTTC
j_gene: TRBJ2-5; d_gene: -; abundance: -; v_gene: TRBV27; CDR3aa: CASSLMGIQETQYF; CDR3nt: TGTGCCAGCAGTTTAATGGGGATTCAAGAGACCCAGTACTTC
j_gene: TRBJ1-1; d_gene: -; abundance: few; v_gene: TRBV28; CDR3aa: CASTLVGGNTEAFF; CDR3nt: TGTGCCAGCACACTAGTGGGGGGCAACACTGAAGCTTTCTTT
j_gene: TRBJ2-7; d_gene: TRBD1; abundance: once; v_gene: TRBV10-2; CDR3aa: CASSPDRNYEQYF; CDR3nt: TGCGCCAGCAGTCCGGACAGGAACTACGAGCAGTACTTC
j_gene: TRBJ2-4; d_gene: -; abundance: once; v_gene: TRBV9; CDR3aa: CASSVGELQNIQYF; CDR3nt: TGTGCCAGCAGCGTAGGGGAACTACAAAACATTCAGTACTTC
j_gene: TRBJ2-7; d_gene: TRBD2; abundance: -; v_gene: TRBV13; CDR3aa: CASSSRTSDSYEQYF; CDR3nt: TGTGCCAGCAGCTCCCGGACTAGCGACTCCTACGAGCAGTACTTC
j_gene: TRBJ2-1; d_gene: -; abundance: -; v_gene: TRBV27; CDR3aa: CASSLPQGLGEQFF; CDR3nt: TGTGCCAGCAGTTTACCCCAAGGTTTAGGTGAGCAGTTCTTC
j_gene: TRBJ2-1; d_gene: -; abundance: few; v_gene: TRBV28; CDR3aa: CASSSSPQLVHEQFF; CDR3nt: TGTGCCAGCAGTTCCTCACCCCAACTAGTCCATGAGCAGTTCTTC
j_gene: TRBJ1-3; d_gene: -; abundance: many; v_gene: TRBV15; CDR3aa: CATSRDLGGNTIYF; CDR3nt: TGTGCCACCAGCAGAGATCTCGGGGGAAACACCATATATTTT
j_gene: TRBJ1-1; d_gene: TRBD1; abundance: many; v_gene: TRBV9; CDR3aa: CASSAPGTGGSTVEAFF; CDR3nt: TGTGCCAGCAGCGCACCAGGCACAGGGGGATCGACGGTTGAAGCTTTCTTT
j_gene: TRBJ2-2; d_gene: -; abundance: once; v_gene: TRBV19; CDR3aa: CASSIGPRLTGELFF; CDR3nt: TGTGCCAGTAGTATAGGGCCAAGACTCACCGGGGAGCTGTTTTTT
j_gene: TRBJ1-2; d_gene: -; abundance: many; v_gene: TRBV7-8; CDR3aa: CATGPGARANGYTF; CDR3nt: TGTGCAACGGGGCCAGGAGCTAGGGCCAACGGCTACACCTTC
j_gene: TRBJ2-1; d_gene: -; abundance: -; v_gene: TRBV5-6; CDR3aa: CASSTGIMNEQFF; CDR3nt: TGTGCCAGCAGCACAGGAATCATGAATGAGCAGTTCTTC
j_gene: TRBJ2-4; d_gene: -; abundance: few; v_gene: TRBV15; CDR3aa: CATSRDPTVAAKNIQYF; CDR3nt: TGTGCCACCAGCAGAGATCCAACAGTGGCCGCCAAAAACATTCAGTACTTC
j_gene: TRBJ2-7; d_gene: TRBD1; abundance: -; v_gene: TRBV28; CDR3aa: CASGTGPYELYF; CDR3nt: TGTGCCAGCGGGACAGGGCCCTACGAGCTGTACTTC
j_gene: TRBJ2-3; d_gene: -; abundance: many; v_gene: TRBV20-1; CDR3aa: CSARDPGWGDTQYF; CDR3nt: TGCAGTGCTAGAGATCCCGGGTGGGGTGATACGCAGTATTTT
j_gene: TRBJ1-1; d_gene: TRBD1; abundance: few; v_gene: TRBV19; CDR3aa: CASRTGGRTEAFF; CDR3nt: TGTGCCAGTAGAACAGGGGGCCGCACTGAAGCTTTCTTT
j_gene: TRBJ2-3; d_gene: -; abundance: -; v_gene: TRBV6-2/TRBV6-3; CDR3aa: CASSRGTDLETQYF; CDR3nt: TGTGCCAGCAGTCGCGGGACAGACCTAGAAACGCAGTATTTT
j_gene: TRBJ2-6; d_gene: -; abundance: few; v_gene: TRBV19; CDR3aa: CASSIVAWSGANVLTF; CDR3nt: TGTGCCAGTAGTATCGTTGCGTGGTCTGGGGCCAACGTCCTGACTTTC
j_gene: TRBJ1-1; d_gene: -; abundance: -; v_gene: TRBV7-9; CDR3aa: CASSLRTATLMNTEAFF; CDR3nt: TGTGCCAGCAGCTTAAGGACAGCCACCCTGATGAACACTGAAGCTTTCTTT
j_gene: TRBJ1-2; d_gene: -; abundance: -; v_gene: TRBV19; CDR3aa: CASPLGAGGYTF; CDR3nt: TGTGCCAGTCCCCTGGGGGCCGGTGGCTACACCTTC
j_gene: TRBJ2-5; d_gene: TRBD2; abundance: -; v_gene: TRBV6-2/TRBV6-3; CDR3aa: CASSYSILAVEETQYF; CDR3nt: TGTGCCAGCAGTTACTCGATACTAGCGGTAGAAGAGACCCAGTACTTC